This passage covers 18 T cell receptor beta chains from one sample sequenced in a study of vaccination effects on CD4 cells after COVID-19. Clones were sequenced by immunoSEQ multiplex PCR, and TCRdb holds only the in-frame ones, with some missing. The data show 35,000 to 45,000 clones, over 60% seen once. Antigen-specific CD4+ T cell clonotypes were called by their expansion after viral peptide-pool culture in ViraFEST. Investigators separated out CD4+ T cells once 10 days of culture had passed. The person had PCR-confirmed SARS-CoV-2 infection between March and December 2020. No cognate antigen is known for these TCRs. This specimen consisted of CD4+ T cells from PBMCs cultured with HCoV-NL63 spike peptides, obtained before COVID-19 vaccination. The receptors shown here come from a human donor who had a prior SARS-CoV-2 infection.

This clone was counted only a few times. The gene calls are TRBV5-1 and TRBJ2-1, with 11 bases fitting TRBD2. Looked up from germline, CDR1 is SGHRS and CDR2 is YFSETQ. Germline trimming cut 7 bases from V and 1 base from J; bases unmatched to any gene: 10. This CDR3 is built from 17 residues. The CDR3 coding sequence is TGCGCCAGCCAGGCCGGTAGCGGGGGGGCTTCCTACAATGAGCAGTTCTTC. Translated, it gives CASQAGSGGASYNEQFF.

This clone appeared a few times. The chain uses TRBV18 and TRBJ1-5; the D gene is possibly TRBD1 (6 bases). This CDR3 region has 16 residues. Germline lookup yields CDR1 KGHSH and CDR2 LQKENI. V was shortened by 3 bases and J by 4 bases, with 16 bases between the two germline ends. CDR3 protein: CASSPHPGQINQPQHF. In DNA form, the CDR3 reads TGTGCCAGCTCACCGCATCCCGGACAGATAAATCAGCCCCAGCATTTT.

This clone has more than one count but fewer than ten. The CDR3 protein is CASSYSSSGANVLTF. The CDR3, as DNA: TGTGCCAGCAGTTACTCAAGCTCTGGGGCCAACGTCCTGACTTTC. The chain is built from TRBV6-5 and TRBJ2-6; D is unresolved. The CDR3 consists of 15 residues. Looked up from germline, CDR1 is MNHEY and CDR2 is SVGAGI. V was clipped by 0 bases and J by 0 bases, with 3 bases between them.

This clone appeared a few times. The chain has TRBV7-3 and TRBJ2-3; 10 bases align to TRBD2. The CDR3 loop spans 14 amino acids. CDR1 and CDR2 (germline): SGHTA, FQGTGA. V was clipped by 6 bases and J by 5 bases; unmatched bases: 5. The CDR3 region is CASSQLAGKDTQYF. CDR3 coding DNA: TGTGCCAGCAGTCAACTAGCGGGGAAAGATACGCAGTATTTT.

This clone was recorded once. This chain connects TRBV10-3 to TRBJ2-2; D perhaps matches TRBD2 (7 bases). Germline values: CDR1 ENHRY, CDR2 SYGVKD. V lost 5 bases to trimming and J lost 2 bases, with 12 bases between them. CDR3 size: 15 residues. The CDR3, as DNA: TGTGCCATCAGTAGGGGGACTACAAACACCGGGGAGCTGTTTTTT. Translated, it gives CAISRGTTNTGELFF.

V and J are TRBV19 and TRBJ1-3; the match to TRBD1 covers 8 bases. J lost 7 bases, V lost 6 bases, and 8 bases had no gene match. This CDR3 has 14 amino acids. The V gene's germline CDR1 is LNHDA and CDR2 SQIVND (reference sequence). The CDR3 DNA is TGTGCCAGTAGGCAAGACAGGGGAGGCAACACCATATATTTT. It codes for CASRQDRGGNTIYF.

The chain is built from TRBV15 and TRBJ2-2, with 9 bases fitting TRBD2. The V gene's germline CDR1 is LNHNV and CDR2 YYDKDF (reference sequence). The CDR3 consists of 18 residues. V lost 4 bases to trimming and J lost 2 bases; unmatched junction nucleotides: 11. The CDR3 region has the DNA TGTGCCACCAGCATAAAAGGGGTGGGACTAGCCAACACCGGGGAGCTGTTTTTT. Amino acid sequence: CATSIKGVGLANTGELFF.

This sequence joins TRBV18 and TRBJ2-3, with D unclear. The V gene's germline CDR1 is KGHSH and CDR2 LQKENI. Trimming stripped 3 bases from V and 1 base from J, with 5 bases between. CDR3 size: 13 residues. CDR3 amino acids: CASSPGGTDTQYF. Here the CDR3 DNA reads TGTGCCAGCTCACCTGGGGGCACAGATACGCAGTATTTT.

A single count supports this clone. The CDR3 nucleotides are TGTGCCAGCACTGTTAAAAGGGCGTGGACAGGGTTCCCCACAGATACGCAGTATTTT. Protein product: CASTVKRAWTGFPTDTQYF. The genes are TRBV21-1 and TRBJ2-3; whether TRBD1, the table's D call, matches the DNA was not checked. TRBV21-1 is shown as a pseudogene. This CDR3 has 19 amino acids.

The chain employs TRBV7-2 and TRBJ2-5; tentatively, D is TRBD1 (5 bases). Germline loops: CDR1 SGHTA, CDR2 FQGNSA. The CDR3 totals 14 residues. V lost 5 bases and J 5 bases, leaving 15 bases between the germline ends. The CDR3 DNA sequence: TGTGCCAGCAGCACAGGACAAAAAGGGGAGACCCAGTACTTC. This sequence encodes CASSTGQKGETQYF.

V gene TRBV7-9 combines with J gene TRBJ2-7; TRBD1 matches 7 bases. The junction had 5 bases not matched to a gene; V was cut back by 3 bases and J by 6 bases. The CDR3 consists of 13 residues. The germline CDR1 and CDR2 sequences are SEHNR and FQNEAQ (reference sequence). Here the CDR3 reads CASSLNRGGEQYF. The CDR3 bases are TGTGCCAGCAGCTTGAACAGGGGTGGCGAGCAGTACTTC. The variable domain in full, with the rest retrieved from reference TRBV7-9 and TRBJ2-7, is DTGVSQNPRHKITKRGQNVTFRCDPISEHNRLYWYRQTLGQGPEFLTYFQNEAQLEKSRLLSDRFSAERPKGSFSTLEIQRTEQGDSAMYLCASSLNRGGEQYFGPGTRLTVT.

The chain couples TRBV6-5 to TRBJ2-1; D perhaps matches TRBD2 (6 bases). The length of the CDR3 is 14 residues. Germline loops: CDR1 MNHEY, CDR2 SVGAGI. Between the trimmed V and J ends, which lost 7 bases and 4 bases, there was a span of 14 bases. CDR3 sequence reads: CASTRDLPYNEQFF. DNA for the CDR3: TGTGCCAGCACCCGGGACTTACCATACAATGAGCAGTTCTTC.

The J gene is TRBJ1-6, the V gene TRBV5-4; D perhaps matches TRBD1 (6 bases). Looked up from germline, CDR1 is SGHNT and CDR2 is YYREEE (reference sequence). The CDR3 is 14 residues long. The V end was cut by 0 bases, the J end by 9 bases, with 10 bases between. The CDR3 DNA is TGTGCCAGCAGCTTGGTGGGGGGCGTTTCACCCCTCCACTTT. This codes for CASSLVGGVSPLHF.

V and J are TRBV4-3 and TRBJ2-1, with 12 positions matching TRBD2. Per the germline V gene, CDR1 is LGHNA and CDR2 is YSLEER. The length of the CDR3 is 18 residues. The J segment lost 4 bases and the V segment lost 0 bases, leaving 7 bases of the junction unmatched. Here the CDR3 reads CASSQEARGLAGYNEQFF. Written as DNA, the CDR3 is TGCGCCAGCAGCCAAGAGGCACGGGGACTAGCGGGTTACAATGAGCAGTTCTTC.

The chain links TRBV5-1 to TRBJ2-7; D is perhaps TRBD2 (6 bases). The CDR3 runs to 14 residues. Trimming shortened V by 0 bases and J by 0 bases, and 7 bases separated the two germline ends. Germline V gene data show CDR1 as SGHRS and CDR2 as YFSETQ. This chain's CDR3 is CASSLGGLSYEQYF. CDR3 coding DNA: TGCGCCAGCAGCTTGGGGGGACTCTCCTACGAGCAGTACTTC.

The gene calls are TRBV5-4 and TRBJ2-7; D possibly uses TRBD1 or TRBD2 (7 bases each). The CDR3 spans 13 residues. CDR1 is SGHNT and CDR2 is YYREEE in the germline V gene (reference sequence). Trimming shortened V by 4 bases and J by 6 bases, and 14 bases separated the two germline ends. CDR3 sequence reads: CASSRDREGEQYF. CDR3 in DNA: TGTGCCAGCAGCCGAGACAGGGAGGGCGAGCAGTACTTC.

V is TRBV18 and J is TRBJ1-1, with TRBD1 identical over 12 bases. Germline CDR1 KGHSH, CDR2 LQKENI. Trimming cost V 3 bases and J 4 bases; bases outside gene matches: 12. The CDR3 is 18 residues long. The CDR3 DNA reads TGTGCCAGCTCACCCGCGGGACAGGGGGCCGGAGCGACCACTGAAGCTTTCTTT. This gives the protein CASSPAGQGAGATTEAFF.

This clone was seen a single time. This chain uses TRBV30 with TRBJ2-4; perhaps D is TRBD1 or TRBD2 (5 bases each). The CDR3 consists of 15 residues. The ends were cut back, 2 bases at V and 8 bases at J, with 19 bases in the middle. In germline, CDR1 is GTSNPN, CDR2 SVGIG (reference sequence). The CDR3: CAWSMVGAGRYIQYF. CDR3 nucleotides: TGTGCCTGGAGTATGGTAGGTGCAGGGAGATACATTCAGTACTTC.